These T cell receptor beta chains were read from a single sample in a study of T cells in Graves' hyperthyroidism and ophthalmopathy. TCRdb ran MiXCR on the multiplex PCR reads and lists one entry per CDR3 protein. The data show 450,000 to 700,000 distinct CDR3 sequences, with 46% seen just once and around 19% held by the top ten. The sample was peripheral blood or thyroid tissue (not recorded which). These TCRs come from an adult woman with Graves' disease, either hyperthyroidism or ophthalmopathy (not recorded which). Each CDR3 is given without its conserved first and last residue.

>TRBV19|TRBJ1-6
ASGTGKSSYNSPLH
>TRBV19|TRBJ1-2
ASSIIKSDPEGYT
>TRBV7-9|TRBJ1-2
ASTQGQQNYGYT
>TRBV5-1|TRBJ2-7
ASSLQGGSYEQY
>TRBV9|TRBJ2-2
ASSVASTRTFTGELF
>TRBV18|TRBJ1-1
ASSVRDRAPKGTEAF
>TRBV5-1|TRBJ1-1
ASSPSLTGPTEAF
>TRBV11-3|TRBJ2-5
ASSRGAGDNQETQY
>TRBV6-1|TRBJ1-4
ASSFRVPTNEKLF
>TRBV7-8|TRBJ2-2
ASSLVASGTLLNTGELF
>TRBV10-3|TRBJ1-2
AISGPASGYT
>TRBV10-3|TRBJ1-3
AIKGTGLSGGNTIY
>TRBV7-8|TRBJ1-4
ASTPGQTTNEKLF
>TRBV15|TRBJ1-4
ATSTTGTKAEKLF
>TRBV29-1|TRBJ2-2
SVAGQLNTGELF
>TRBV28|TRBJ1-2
ASSFTGQFTYGYT